This TCR beta chain is drawn from a study of CD8 T cells in ankylosing spondylitis. Regarding the study as a whole: Researchers report that disease-linked clones proved CD8+ and relatively rare in peripheral blood.

The authors made TCR beta libraries by quantitative 5'-RACE with molecular barcodes. TCRdb passed the 5' RACE reads through MiXCR, listing each CDR3 protein once. In the table there are 300,000 to 350,000 distinct CDR3 sequences, approximately 10% of which are singletons. Remarks on this clonotype: Its antigen is undetermined. This clone may be a read error of a much larger clone one base away.

The CDR3 is 15 residues long. V dropped 2 bases and J dropped 5; count of bases not matched to a gene: 7. Germline V CDR1 and CDR2: DFQATT, SNEGSKA (reference sequence). The V and J genes are TRBV20-1 and TRBJ2-1; 9 nucleotides line up with TRBD2. Material for sequencing was blood, either unsorted or a sorted T cell fraction (not recorded which). The TCR sequence derives from a female donor with ankylosing spondylitis or in good health (not recorded which). The CDR3 DNA sequence: TGCAGTGCTAGAAACCAAGCGGGGGGAAACAATGAGCAGTTCTTC. Protein: CSARNQAGGNNEQFF.